This TCR beta chain stems from a study of cytomegalovirus exposure and HLA in healthy donors. Study-wide results and limits: Trimming of TCR beta V- and J-genes showed a link, identified in a later analysis, to a missense DCLRE1C variant. A later analysis reported that several of the most significant clusters appeared to be linked to common viral pathogens, among them Epstein-Barr virus.

Comments on this clone: As yet, its antigen is unknown.

The J segment lost 5 bases and the V segment lost 3 bases, leaving 7 bases of the junction unmatched. Germline CDR1 MGHRA, CDR2 YSYEKL. The CDR3 is made up of 16 amino acids. The PCR used 60 Vbeta and 13 Jbeta primers. Clones were read by immunoSEQ multiplex PCR, and TCRdb kept only the in-frame ones, dropping some. Of roughly 130,000 clones detected, 82% appear once; the ten largest clones hold 1.2%. The sequenced material came from PBMCs. The rearrangement links TRBV4-1 to TRBJ2-2; 9 bases map to TRBD1. The sequence was obtained from a boy aged 5-17 years in good health and CMV-seronegative. The chain's CDR3 is CASSQTGGGRTGELFF. CDR3 nucleotide sequence: TGCGCCAGCAGCCAGACAGGGGGGGGCCGGACCGGGGAGCTGTTTTTT.